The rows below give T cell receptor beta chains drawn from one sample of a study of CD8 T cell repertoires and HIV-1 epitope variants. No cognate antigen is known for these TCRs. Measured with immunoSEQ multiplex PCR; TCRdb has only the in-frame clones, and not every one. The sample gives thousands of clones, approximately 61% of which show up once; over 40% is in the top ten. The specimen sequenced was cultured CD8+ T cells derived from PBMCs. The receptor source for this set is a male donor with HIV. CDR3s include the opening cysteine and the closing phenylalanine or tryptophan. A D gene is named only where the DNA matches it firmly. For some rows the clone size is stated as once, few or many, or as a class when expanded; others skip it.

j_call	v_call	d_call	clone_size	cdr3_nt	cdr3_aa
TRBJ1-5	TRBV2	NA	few	TGTGCCAGCAGCCCGAACAGGTTACAACAGCCCCAGCATTTT	CASSPNRLQQPQHF
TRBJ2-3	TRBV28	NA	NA	TGTGCCAGCAGTTTGATAGGGGACACAGATACGCAGTATTTT	CASSLIGDTDTQYF
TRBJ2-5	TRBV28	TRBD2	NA	TGTGCCAGCAGTCCGGGGGAGGGCCAAATGGAGACCCAGTACTTC	CASSPGEGQMETQYF
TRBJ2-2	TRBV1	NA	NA	TGCACCAGCAGCCAAGGTTCGGGGGGGCAGGACACCGGGGAGCTGTTTTTT	CTSSQGSGGQDTGELFF
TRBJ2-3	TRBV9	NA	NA	TGTGCCAGCAGCGTACAGGGGACTCGGGAAGATACGCAGTATTTT	CASSVQGTREDTQYF
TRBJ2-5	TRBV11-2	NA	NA	TGTGCCAGCAGCCCAGGCGGATCAGAGACCCAGTACTTC	CASSPGGSETQYF
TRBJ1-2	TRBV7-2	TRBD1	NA	TGTGCCAGCAGCCGTGACAGGGCCTTAGATGGCTACACCTTC	CASSRDRALDGYTF
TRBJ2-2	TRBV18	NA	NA	TGTGCCAGCTCGCCAAGAAGGCTGGAGAACACCGGGGAGCTGTTTTTT	CASSPRRLENTGELFF
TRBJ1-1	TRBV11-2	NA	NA	TGTGCCAGCAGCTTCTCAGGGGCTACTGAAGCTTTCTTT	CASSFSGATEAFF
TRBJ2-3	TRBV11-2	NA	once	TGTGCCAGCAGCCCAGGGGACTTCGTCACAGATACGCAGTATTTT	CASSPGDFVTDTQYF
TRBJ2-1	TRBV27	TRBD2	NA	TGTGCCAGCAGTTTAAGAGCGGGGGGAGCCGAGCAGTTCTTC	CASSLRAGGAEQFF